Shown below are 28 T cell receptor beta chains from a single sample sequenced in a study of read filtering for tumor transcriptome and immune sequencing. The library was built from around 400 ng RNA with molecular barcoded adaptors for alpha/delta and beta/gamma chains. TCRdb analysed the reads with MiXCR anew, one entry per CDR3 protein. The sample lists 75,000 to 95,000 distinct CDR3 sequences, about 12% occurring once. The specimen was a population of CD138-negative cells sorted from bone marrow. All receptors derive from a donor at least 40 years old with multiple myeloma.

In this sample, this clonotype turned up many times. The V and J genes are TRBV28 and TRBJ2-5, with 10 bases lining up with TRBD1. The germline gives CDR1 MDHEN, CDR2 SYDVKM. After removal of 7 bases from V and 5 bases from J, the junction contained 10 bases not matched to a gene. This CDR3 spans 15 amino acids. The CDR3 region is CASTGDGTGEETQYF. In DNA form, the CDR3 reads TGTGCCAGCACGGGGGACGGGACAGGGGAGGAGACCCAGTACTTC.

Remarks on this clonotype: A far larger clone is off by one base, so a read error is likely. The V and J genes are TRBV29-1 and TRBJ1-4; 10 positions match TRBD2. With the DNA end fitting TRBJ2-3 better, the J assignment may be wrong. This CDR3 is built from 14 residues. The germline V gene encodes CDR1 SQVTM and CDR2 ANQGSEA. The CDR3 sequence is CSLSQLAGLGTQYF. The CDR3 DNA reads TGCAGCTTATCGCAACTAGCGGGGTTGGGTACGCAGTATTTT.

This clonotype was counted ten times or more. The chain is built from TRBV15 and TRBJ2-7; 8 bases match TRBD2. With 5 bases clipped from V and 4 bases from J, the junction kept 16 bases outside the gene matches. In germline, CDR1 is LNHNV, CDR2 YYDKDF (reference sequence). The CDR3 contains 17 residues. CDR3 DNA sequence: TGTGCCACCAGCTTACCGCCGGGACTAGGGCGTGGATACGAGCAGTACTTC. Protein: CATSLPPGLGRGYEQYF.

V is TRBV7-8 and J is TRBJ2-7; maybe TRBD2 (5 bases). The CDR3 spans 16 residues. CDR1 and CDR2 from the germline V gene are SGHVS and FQNEAQ. Trimming cost V 4 bases and J 2 bases, with 18 bases left between them. The chain's CDR3 is CASSSVALGVAYEQYF. CDR3 nucleotides: TGTGCCAGCAGCTCCGTTGCTTTGGGAGTTGCCTACGAGCAGTACTTC.

This clonotype was counted only a few times. A read error may explain this, as a much larger clone is one base away. This chain links TRBV7-2 with TRBJ2-1; D ambiguous. Germline lookup yields CDR1 SGHTA and CDR2 FQGNSA. Trimming took off 1 base at V and 6 bases at J, with 10 bases between the two ends. This CDR3 region has 14 residues. The CDR3 nucleotides are TGTGCCAGCAGCTTAGATAGTAACGTCAATGAGCAGTTCTTC. It is translated as CASSLDSNVNEQFF. The whole variable domain, filled in from reference TRBV7-2 and TRBJ2-1, reads GAGVSQSPSNKVTEKGKDVELRCDPISGHTALYWYRQSLGQGLEFLIYFQGNSAPDKSGLPSDRFSAERTGGSVSTLTIQRTQQEDSAVYLCASSLDSNVNEQFFGPGTRLTVL.

This clonotype has at least ten counts. V gene TRBV6-2 or TRBV6-3 combines with J gene TRBJ2-3; TRBD2 matches 8 bases. CDR1 MNHEY and CDR2 SVGEGT come from the germline V gene. The CDR3 spans 15 residues. Germline trimming cut 4 bases from V and 6 bases from J; bases unmatched to any gene: 9. The CDR3 DNA reads TGTGCCAGCAGTTTTCAGCGGGAGATTCCTGATACGCAGTATTTT. Encoded protein: CASSFQREIPDTQYF.

This clonotype was observed many times. The rearrangement uses TRBV5-1 and TRBJ2-7; D gene ambiguous. The CDR3 sequence is 14 residues long. Deletions cut 0 bases from V and 2 bases from J, with 9 bases between. CDR1 and CDR2 (germline): SGHRS, YFSETQ. The CDR3 region is CASSLVGRTYEQYF. CDR3 bases: TGCGCCAGCAGCTTGGTGGGTCGTACCTACGAGCAGTACTTC.

The V gene is TRBV6-1, the J gene TRBJ2-1; D not certain. From germline, CDR1 is MNHNS and CDR2 SASEGT. The V and J ends lost 0 bases and 4 bases respectively, with 13 bases between them. The length of the CDR3 is 16 residues. The CDR3 spells CASSEASNSLYNEQFF. The CDR3 nucleotides are TGTGCCAGCAGTGAAGCTTCGAATAGCCTATACAATGAGCAGTTCTTC.

This clonotype was seen ten or more times. One end of the junction fails to match germline, which may point to a read error. The chain joins TRBV19 to TRBJ2-6; D possibly corresponds to TRBD1 (5 bases). Germline V gene lookup returns CDR1 LNHDA and CDR2 SQIVND (reference sequence). This CDR3 spans 13 amino acids. In nucleotides, the CDR3 is TGTGCCAGTAGTACGGCTGGGGCCAACGTCCCGACTTTC. Protein sequence: CASSTAGANVPTF. Looking up the rest from reference TRBV19 and TRBJ2-6 gives the full variable domain: DGGITQSPKYLFRKEGQNVTLSCEQNLNHDAMYWYRQDPGQGLRLIYYSQIVNDFQKGDIAEGYSVSREKKESFPLTVTSAQKNPTAFYLCASSTAGANVPTFGAGSRLTVL.

This clonotype was found many times. V usage is TRBV27 and J usage is TRBJ1-1, with D perhaps matching TRBD1 (6 bases). CDR1 and CDR2 from the germline V gene are MNHEY and SMNVEV (reference sequence). The CDR3 has 14 amino acids. Between the trimmed V and J ends, which lost 4 bases and 6 bases, there was a span of 15 bases. The CDR3 loop is CASSSWAGGAEAFF. The CDR3 DNA sequence: TGTGCCAGCAGTTCCTGGGCCGGGGGCGCTGAAGCTTTCTTT.

At least ten counts were recorded for this clonotype. This chain uses TRBV20-1 with TRBJ2-3; 7 bases align to TRBD2. The CDR3 is made up of 14 amino acids. Germline V lookup: CDR1 DFQATT, CDR2 SNEGSKA (reference sequence). Trimming at V came to 6 bases and at J to 3 bases, leaving 9 bases not matched to a gene. CDR3 sequence reads: CSAKRGAGTDTQYF. CDR3 DNA: TGCAGTGCCAAGCGGGGCGCGGGTACAGATACGCAGTATTTT.

This clonotype has at least ten counts. CDR3 sequence reads: CASSRQQETQYF. CDR3 nucleotides: TGTGCCAGCAGCCGACAGCAAGAGACCCAGTACTTC. This sequence joins TRBV7-8 and TRBJ2-5; a possible D gene is TRBD1 (5 bases). The CDR3 is made up of 12 amino acids. Per germline, CDR1 SGHVS and CDR2 FQNEAQ. Trimming removed 5 bases from V and 2 bases from J, with 6 bases in between.

This clonotype was seen many times. This chain uses TRBV5-1 with TRBJ2-1; possible D gene TRBD1, 6 bases. Trimming removed 0 bases from V and 2 bases from J, with 9 bases in between. This CDR3 comprises 15 residues. Germline assignment: CDR1 SGHRS and CDR2 YFSETQ. This CDR3 is CASSLEPGAYNEQFF. In DNA form, the CDR3 reads TGCGCCAGCAGCTTGGAGCCAGGGGCCTACAATGAGCAGTTCTTC.

This clonotype was observed a handful of times. The chain recombines TRBV7-9 with TRBJ2-1, with 13 bases matching TRBD2. This CDR3 is built from 17 residues. Germline CDR1 and CDR2: SEHNR and FQNEAQ (reference sequence). Losses at the gene ends were 4 bases for V and 6 bases for J; bases not matched to a gene: 9. Here the CDR3 reads CASSSTWTSGSINEQFF. The DNA for the CDR3 is TGTGCCAGCAGCTCAACCTGGACTAGCGGGAGTATCAATGAGCAGTTCTTC. Variable domain in full (rest from reference TRBV7-9 and TRBJ2-1): DTGVSQNPRHKITKRGQNVTFRCDPISEHNRLYWYRQTLGQGPEFLTYFQNEAQLEKSRLLSDRFSAERPKGSFSTLEIQRTEQGDSAMYLCASSSTWTSGSINEQFFGPGTRLTVL.

This clonotype was seen at least ten times. The chain uses TRBV7-2 and TRBJ1-1; the match to TRBD1 covers 7 bases. The CDR3 length is 15 residues. The junction had 18 bases not matched to a gene; V was cut back by 8 bases and J by 9 bases. The germline V gene encodes CDR1 SGHTA and CDR2 FQGNSA. The CDR3 loop is CASAGLAGQPQKAFF. The CDR3 DNA is TGTGCCAGCGCTGGATTGGCGGGACAGCCCCAAAAAGCTTTCTTT.

This clonotype was picked up a small number of times. The chain is built from TRBV5-6 and TRBJ1-2; a weak D match, TRBD1 (5 bases). V was shortened by 0 bases and J by 4 bases, with 7 bases between the two germline ends. The CDR3 has 13 amino acids. CDR1 and CDR2 from the germline V gene are SGHDT and YYEEEE. The CDR3 sequence is CASSLGQRYGYTF. CDR3 in DNA: TGTGCCAGCAGCTTGGGACAGCGCTATGGCTACACCTTC.

This clonotype appeared many times. The chain carries TRBV7-3 and TRBJ2-7; TRBD1 or TRBD2 may be the D gene (5 bases each). This CDR3 is 14 amino acids long. Germline V gene sequence: CDR1 SGHTA, CDR2 FQGTGA. The V end was cut by 4 bases, the J end by 3 bases, with 13 bases between. The CDR3: CASSSGTHNYEQYF. The CDR3 DNA sequence: TGTGCCAGCAGCTCCGGGACCCACAACTACGAGCAGTACTTC.

In the case of this clonotype: This may be a read error, as it is one base from a much larger clone. The genes are TRBV6-2 or TRBV6-3 and TRBJ2-5; 10 positions agree with TRBD1. In germline, CDR1 is MNHEY, CDR2 SVGEGT. CDR3 size: 16 residues. CDR3 region: CAGSTPRDRGRETQYF. In nucleotides, the CDR3 is TGTGCCGGCAGTACGCCCCGGGACAGGGGTCGGGAGACCCAGTACTTC.

This clonotype was seen repeatedly, ten times or more. The V and J genes are TRBV28 and TRBJ2-3, with D possibly being TRBD2 (5 bases). The CDR3 contains 13 residues. Per the germline V gene, CDR1 is MDHEN and CDR2 is SYDVKM. The ends were cut back, 6 bases at V and 3 bases at J, with 10 bases in the middle. The CDR3 is CASRMRETDTQYF. Here the CDR3 DNA reads TGTGCCAGCAGAATGAGGGAAACAGATACGCAGTATTTT.

The rearrangement links TRBV29-1 to TRBJ1-1; weak D call: TRBD1 (5 bases). Per germline, CDR1 SQVTM and CDR2 ANQGSEA. CDR3 length equals 16 residues. The V end lost 3 bases, the J end lost 0 bases, and 17 bases lay between the germline ends. CDR3 DNA sequence: TGCAGCGTTGACGGGAAGGTGACAGAGATGAACACTGAAGCTTTCTTT. Translated: CSVDGKVTEMNTEAFF.

The chain recombines TRBV4-1 with TRBJ2-7, with 8 bases fitting TRBD1. CDR3 length: 14 amino acids. Per germline, CDR1 MGHRA and CDR2 YSYEKL. After removal of 3 bases from V and 12 bases from J, the junction contained 13 bases not matched to a gene. CDR3 in amino acids: CASSQPGQGGKSYF. In nucleotides, the CDR3 is TGCGCCAGCAGCCAGCCCGGACAGGGCGGAAAGTCGTACTTC.

The table lists this clonotype with many counts. The V call is TRBV14, the J call TRBJ1-2, with D uncertain. This CDR3 spans 13 amino acids. CDR1 and CDR2 from the germline V gene are SGHDN and FVKESK. V was shortened by 2 bases and J by 8 bases, with 12 bases between the two germline ends. The CDR3 is CASSQSQLGGYTF. DNA of the CDR3: TGTGCCAGCAGCCAATCCCAGCTCGGGGGCTACACCTTC. The complete variable domain, with remaining parts taken from reference TRBV14 and TRBJ1-2, reads EAGVTQFPSHSVIEKGQTVTLRCDPISGHDNLYWYRRVMGKEIKFLLHFVKESKQDESGMPNNRFLAERTGGTYSTLKVQPAELEDSGVYFCASSQSQLGGYTFGSGTRLTVV.

This clonotype has ten or more counts. The chain carries TRBV29-1 and TRBJ2-1; TRBD1 is a possible D gene (6 bases). CDR1 and CDR2 from the germline V gene are SQVTM and ANQGSEA. The CDR3 is 13 amino acids. Between the trimmed V and J ends, which lost 7 bases and 3 bases, there was a span of 13 bases. The CDR3: CSDPTRGYNEQFF. The CDR3 region has the DNA TGCAGCGATCCCACCAGGGGCTACAATGAGCAGTTCTTC.

This clonotype was recorded at least ten times. The chain joins TRBV5-1 to TRBJ2-1; 7 bases fit TRBD1. The CDR3 length is 13 residues. V shed 3 bases, J shed 10 bases, and the junction held 7 bases outside the gene matches. Germline assignment: CDR1 SGHRS and CDR2 YFSETQ. CDR3 region: CASSWDSTGEQFF. The CDR3 nucleotides are TGCGCCAGCAGCTGGGACAGTACCGGAGAGCAGTTCTTC.

This clonotype was seen more than once but under ten times. The rearrangement links TRBV20-1 to TRBJ1-2; 7 bases map to TRBD1. CDR3 size: 15 residues. Germline V gene lookup returns CDR1 DFQATT and CDR2 SNEGSKA (reference sequence). Trimming took 3 bases from V and 0 from J; bases not matched to a gene: 7. CDR3 DNA sequence: TGCAGTGCTAGGAGTGACAGGGTTGCTAACTATGGCTACACCTTC. The encoded protein is CSARSDRVANYGYTF.

This clonotype was seen ten or more times. The gene calls are TRBV7-3 and TRBJ1-1, with D maybe TRBD1 (6 bases). V lost 2 bases to trimming and J lost 4 bases, with 14 bases between them. Per the germline V gene, CDR1 is SGHTA and CDR2 is FQGTGA. The CDR3 has 15 residues. DNA for the CDR3: TGTGCCAGCAGCTTACGAGGGGGTTGGAGCACTGAAGCTTTCTTT. As protein: CASSLRGGWSTEAFF.

Concerning this clonotype itself: One junction end disagrees with the germline gene, perhaps due to a read error. The genes are TRBV18 and TRBJ2-1; D is perhaps TRBD2 (6 bases). This CDR3 has 14 residues. The germline gives CDR1 KGHSH, CDR2 LQKENI. CDR3 sequence: CASSSLGGYNEQSF. CDR3 nucleotides: TGTGCCAGCTCATCCCTGGGAGGTTACAATGAGCAGTCCTTC.

This clonotype was seen at least ten times. The J gene is TRBJ2-5, the V gene TRBV10-3; the match to TRBD1 covers 7 bases. In germline, CDR1 is ENHRY, CDR2 SYGVKD. After removal of 6 bases from V and 3 bases from J, the junction contained 4 bases not matched to a gene. CDR3 size: 13 residues. CDR3 residues: CAISRTGEETQYF. The DNA of the CDR3 is TGTGCCATCAGCCGAACAGGGGAAGAGACCCAGTACTTC.